This T cell receptor beta chain derives from a study of CD8+CD57+ T cells in acquired aplastic anemia. Background on the study: Each DNA sample taken from sorted CD4+ and CD8+ cells came to 3 to 4 ug on average.

Both TCR beta VDJ combination and CDR3 sequence profiling were carried out. Genomic DNA was the template for this profiling. TCRdb reanalysed the reads using MiXCR and keeps one entry per CDR3 protein. The sample includes 300,000 or so distinct CDR3 sequences, roughly 50% seen only once; the top ten take approximately 8%. Germline CDR1 is KGHDR and CDR2 is SFDVKD. The CDR3 is 17 amino acids. Trimming cost V 4 bases and J 7 bases; bases outside gene matches: 14. The origin of this receptor is a human donor with severe aplastic anemia or a healthy control (not recorded which). The chain joins TRBV24-1 to TRBJ2-1, with TRBD2 matching over 8 bases. Sample: sorted CD4+, CD8+, or CD8+CD57+ T cells (not recorded which) from PBMCs. The CDR3 region is CATSEHKAGARLNEQFF. CDR3 DNA: TGTGCCACCAGTGAACACAAAGCGGGAGCACGCTTGAATGAGCAGTTCTTC.